A single sample gave rise to the 16 T cell receptor beta chains below, sequenced in a study of blood T cell repertoires in COVID-19. The method was immunoSEQ multiplex PCR; TCRdb's version includes in-frame clones alone and lacks a portion of them. The table has about 430,000 clones, 85% to 90% seen once; the top ten hold approximately 1%. Sample: PBMCs or T cells enriched from blood (not recorded which). The receptors shown here come from a woman in her thirties with acute COVID-19.

This chain connects TRBV20-1 to TRBJ1-1; D is perhaps TRBD1 (6 bases). CDR1 and CDR2 from the germline V gene are DFQATT and SNEGSKA (reference sequence). This CDR3 contains 14 residues. Trimming took 3 bases from V and 3 from J, leaving 14 bases between them. The DNA of the CDR3 is TGCAGTGCTAGTACGGGGGGCGCATACACTGAAGCTTTCTTT. Its protein product is CSASTGGAYTEAFF.

The chain carries TRBV9 and TRBJ1-4, with 9 bases matching TRBD1. The CDR3 runs to 16 residues. Unmatched junction bases numbered 9, after V lost 3 bases and J lost 6 bases. The V gene's germline CDR1 is SGDLS and CDR2 YYNGEE. The CDR3 region has the DNA TGTGCCAGCAGCGACGGGGGACAGGGTCGTTATGAAAAACTGTTTTTT. It encodes CASSDGGQGRYEKLFF.

DNA for the CDR3: TGTGCCAGCAGCTTAGTGGGCAGGAATGAGCAGTTCTTC. This codes for CASSLVGRNEQFF. The chain joins TRBV7-2 to TRBJ2-1; D gene unclear. The CDR3 loop spans 13 amino acids. The V end was cut by 1 base, the J end by 7 bases, with 8 bases between. From germline, CDR1 is SGHTA and CDR2 FQGNSA.

This clone is a singleton in its sample. The gene calls are TRBV19 and TRBJ1-1; TRBD1 aligns across 7 bases. The germline gives CDR1 LNHDA, CDR2 SQIVND (reference sequence). The CDR3 has 14 amino acids. The V gene end was trimmed by 5 bases and the J gene end by 1 base; junction bases not matched to a gene: 4. This CDR3 is CASSSRTGNTEAFF. The CDR3 DNA sequence: TGTGCCAGTAGTTCAAGGACAGGGAACACTGAAGCTTTCTTT. Using reference TRBV19 and TRBJ1-1 for the parts outside the CDR3, the full variable domain is DGGITQSPKYLFRKEGQNVTLSCEQNLNHDAMYWYRQDPGQGLRLIYYSQIVNDFQKGDIAEGYSVSREKKESFPLTVTSAQKNPTAFYLCASSSRTGNTEAFFGQGTRLTVV.

CDR3 amino acids: CASSSKQGTYNEQFF. The CDR3 DNA reads TGTGCCAGCAGTAGTAAACAGGGGACCTACAATGAGCAGTTCTTC. The chain couples TRBV2 to TRBJ2-1; 7 bases are a match to TRBD1. Looked up from germline, CDR1 is SNHLY and CDR2 is FYNNEI. With 5 bases clipped from V and 2 bases from J, the junction kept 6 bases outside the gene matches. The CDR3 length is 15 residues. Variable domain in full (rest from reference TRBV2 and TRBJ2-1): EPEVTQTPSHQVTQMGQEVILRCVPISNHLYFYWYRQILGQKVEFLVSFYNNEISEKSEIFDDQFSVERPDGSNFTLKIRSTKLEDSAMYFCASSSKQGTYNEQFFGPGTRLTVL.

This sequence joins TRBV6-1 and TRBJ1-3; no definite D call. The CDR3 extends over 17 amino acids. The ends were cut back, 2 bases at V and 2 bases at J, with 16 bases in the middle. Germline assignment: CDR1 MNHNS and CDR2 SASEGT. The CDR3 sequence is CASSEWLEFSTGNTIYF. The CDR3, as DNA: TGTGCCAGCAGTGAATGGCTAGAATTTTCCACTGGAAACACCATATATTTT.

The chain couples TRBV15 to TRBJ2-2; the match to TRBD1 covers 9 bases. The V gene's germline CDR1 is LNHNV and CDR2 YYDKDF (reference sequence). V dropped 3 bases and J dropped 3; count of bases not matched to a gene: 2. This CDR3 is 15 amino acids long. The CDR3 is CATSSRDRDTGELFF. DNA of the CDR3: TGTGCCACCAGCAGCCGGGACAGGGACACCGGGGAGCTGTTTTTT.

The V call is TRBV10-1, the J call TRBJ2-3; D is perhaps TRBD2 (7 bases). CDR1 is WNHNN, CDR2 SYGVQD, per germline (reference sequence). Trimming pared 4 bases from V and 0 bases from J, leaving 14 bases between. The CDR3 extends over 16 amino acids. CDR3 amino acids: CASSGGRGKSTDTQYF. The CDR3 DNA reads TGCGCCAGCAGTGGGGGGCGGGGGAAGAGCACAGATACGCAGTATTTT.

The chain recombines TRBV6-2 or TRBV6-3 with TRBJ2-3; TRBD1 matches at 11 bases. The V and J ends lost 5 bases and 4 bases, in that order; junction bases with no gene match: 11. The length of the CDR3 is 17 residues. Germline V gene lookup returns CDR1 MNHEY and CDR2 SVGEGT. DNA of the CDR3: TGTGCCAGCAGTCTTTGGACAGGGGGCATTGAGGCAGATACGCAGTATTTT. Translated, it gives CASSLWTGGIEADTQYF.

This chain joins TRBV7-9 and TRBJ1-3; D ambiguous. CDR1 and CDR2 from the germline V gene are SEHNR and FQNEAQ (reference sequence). The V end lost 5 bases, the J end lost 3 bases, and 11 bases lay between the germline ends. The CDR3 runs 14 residues. The CDR3 loop is CASSPIGSGNTIYF. CDR3 coding DNA: TGTGCCAGCAGCCCAATCGGTAGTGGAAACACCATATATTTT.

This chain joins TRBV19 and TRBJ2-1, with 9 bases lining up with TRBD1. From germline, CDR1 is LNHDA and CDR2 SQIVND (reference sequence). The V gene end was trimmed by 8 bases and the J gene end by 4 bases; junction bases not matched to a gene: 9. The CDR3 is 15 amino acids. CDR3 DNA sequence: TGTGCCAGTGGCTGGGGGACAGGGATATACAATGAGCAGTTCTTC. Residues: CASGWGTGIYNEQFF.

The chain employs TRBV20-1 and TRBJ2-7; D perhaps matches TRBD2 (6 bases). V was clipped by 3 bases and J by 0 bases, with 12 bases between them. Germline V gives CDR1 DFQATT, CDR2 SNEGSKA (reference sequence). CDR3 length: 14 amino acids. The CDR3 loop is CSASFGGSSYEQYF. The CDR3 nucleotides are TGCAGTGCTAGTTTCGGGGGAAGCTCCTACGAGCAGTACTTC.

V gene TRBV7-9 combines with J gene TRBJ1-2; D gene unclear. CDR1 SEHNR and CDR2 FQNEAQ come from the germline V gene (reference sequence). The CDR3 spans 13 residues. Deletions cut 5 bases from V and 4 bases from J, with 11 bases between. The CDR3 bases are TGTGCCAGCAGCCTTGCGGGGTCCTATGGCTACACCTTC. Encoded protein: CASSLAGSYGYTF.

This clone was detected only a few times. The rearrangement joins TRBV11-2 to TRBJ2-7, with 8 nucleotides matching TRBD2. This CDR3 has 15 amino acids. Trimming cost V 1 base and J 3 bases; bases outside gene matches: 5. CDR1 SGHAT and CDR2 FQNNGV come from the germline V gene. CDR3 in DNA: TGTGCCAGCAGCTTAGGCGTAGCGGGAAACTACGAGCAGTACTTC. Encoded protein: CASSLGVAGNYEQYF.

The chain is built from TRBV25-1 and TRBJ2-2; D may be TRBD2 (6 bases). Germline V gives CDR1 MGHDK, CDR2 SYGVNS. The CDR3 sequence is 14 residues long. Trimming shortened V by 1 base and J by 5 bases, and 8 bases separated the two germline ends. This CDR3 is CASSEWEVTGELFF. The CDR3 bases are TGTGCCAGCAGTGAATGGGAGGTGACCGGGGAGCTGTTTTTT.

This sequence joins TRBV5-6 and TRBJ1-4; 10 positions match TRBD1. The germline CDR1 and CDR2 sequences are SGHDT and YYEEEE. V shed 1 base, J shed 6 bases, and the junction held 15 bases outside the gene matches. This CDR3 has 19 residues. The DNA of the CDR3 is TGTGCCAGCAGCTTGCAGACAGGGGGCGCCGGTCTCCGGGATGAAAAACTGTTTTTT. It encodes CASSLQTGGAGLRDEKLFF.